Listed below are T cell receptor beta chains from one sample, sequenced in a study of blood T cell repertoires in COVID-19. The method was immunoSEQ multiplex PCR; TCRdb's version includes in-frame clones alone and lacks a portion of them. The table has some 200,000 clones, about 80% seen once. The material sequenced was peripheral blood. Receptor source: a woman aged 25 to 39 who had recovered from COVID-19. CDR3s include the opening cysteine and the closing phenylalanine or tryptophan. The D gene is left open where the match is weak. Size is omitted from some rows. Given values are once, few, many or a class for expanded clones.

size	J	D	V	CDR3	DNA
.	TRBJ2-3	TRBD1	TRBV28	CASSNTGADTQYF	TGTGCCAGCAGTAACACAGGGGCAGATACGCAGTATTTT
.	TRBJ2-7	.	TRBV9	CASSASQDGAYEQYF	TGTGCCAGCAGCGCATCCCAGGACGGGGCCTACGAGCAGTACTTC
.	TRBJ2-1	.	TRBV19	CASSVATRIHNEQFF	TGTGCCAGTAGTGTCGCCACCAGAATACACAATGAGCAGTTCTTC
.	TRBJ2-2	TRBD2	TRBV7-9	CASSSSTSAPTNTGELFF	TGTGCCAGCAGCTCCTCGACTAGCGCGCCAACGAACACCGGGGAGCTGTTTTTT
.	TRBJ2-7	TRBD2	TRBV30	CAWAIPGLAGVGQYF	TGTGCCTGGGCAATACCGGGACTAGCGGGAGTCGGGCAGTACTTC
.	TRBJ2-4	.	TRBV6-1	CASTEALPYGYKNIQYF	TGTGCCAGCACCGAAGCCCTCCCTTACGGTTACAAAAACATTCAGTACTTC
.	TRBJ2-2	.	TRBV24-1	CATSDSLSGELFF	TGTGCCACCAGTGATTCGTTGTCCGGGGAGCTGTTTTTT
.	TRBJ1-5	TRBD1	TRBV2	CARSDRGRNQPQHF	TGTGCCAGGAGCGACAGGGGGAGAAATCAGCCCCAGCATTTT
.	TRBJ1-5	.	TRBV7-2	CASSLRAGSSNQPQHF	TGTGCCAGCAGCTTACGCGCAGGGTCAAGCAATCAGCCCCAGCATTTT
.	TRBJ1-1	TRBD1	TRBV28	CASSNDRANTEAFF	TGTGCCAGCAGTAACGACAGGGCGAACACTGAAGCTTTCTTT
.	TRBJ2-2	.	TRBV27	CVPSTNTGELFF	TGTGTCCCTTCTACCAACACCGGGGAGCTGTTTTTT
.	TRBJ1-5	TRBD1	TRBV6-1	CASSDNRLGQREQPQHF	TGTGCCAGCAGTGACAATAGATTGGGACAGCGCGAACAGCCCCAGCATTTT
once	TRBJ1-2	.	TRBV3-1/TRBV3-2	CASSQKKLLGYGYTF	TGTGCCAGCAGCCAAAAGAAACTCCTTGGCTATGGCTACACCTTC
few	TRBJ2-7	.	TRBV28	CASSGQPVSYEQYF	TGTGCCAGCAGTGGACAGCCTGTCTCCTACGAGCAGTACTTC
.	TRBJ2-1	.	TRBV28	CASSYFDEQFF	TGTGCCAGCAGTTATTTCGATGAGCAGTTCTTC
.	TRBJ2-1	.	TRBV6-6	CASSLTTDQFF	TGTGCCAGCAGTCTCACGACAGACCAGTTCTTC
once	TRBJ2-7	.	TRBV3-1/TRBV3-2	CASSQDLISYEQYF	TGTGCCAGCAGCCAAGACTTAATCTCCTACGAGCAGTACTTC
.	TRBJ2-3	.	TRBV6-5	CASSPGTLSTDTQYF	TGTGCCAGCAGCCCAGGGACTTTATCCACAGATACGCAGTATTTT
.	TRBJ2-7	TRBD2	TRBV7-2	CASSLAWTSSYEQYF	TGTGCCAGCAGCTTAGCTTGGACTAGCAGCTACGAGCAGTACTTC
.	TRBJ1-5	.	TRBV21-1	CASSKVQGISNQPQHF	TGTGCCAGCAGCAAAGTACAGGGGATTAGCAATCAGCCCCAGCATTTT
.	TRBJ2-7	TRBD2	TRBV9	CASSVGLAGDYEQYF	TGTGCCAGCAGCGTAGGACTAGCGGGGGACTACGAGCAGTACTTC
.	TRBJ1-6	.	TRBV11-2	CASSFGGNSPLHF	TGTGCCAGCAGCTTTGGAGGTAATTCACCCCTCCACTTT
once	TRBJ1-6	.	TRBV6-1	CASSDRGWGNSPLHF	TGTGCCAGCAGTGATCGGGGGTGGGGTAATTCACCCCTCCACTTT
.	TRBJ1-5	.	TRBV19	CASSMEPMGQPQHF	TGTGCCAGTAGTATGGAGCCAATGGGTCAGCCCCAGCATTTT
.	TRBJ2-3	TRBD1	TRBV27	CASSTTQGAGDTQYF	TGTGCCAGCAGTACAACACAGGGGGCTGGGGATACGCAGTATTTT
.	TRBJ2-4	TRBD1	TRBV5-6	CASSSQGVKNIQYF	TGTGCCAGCAGCTCCCAGGGGGTCAAAAACATTCAGTACTTC
.	TRBJ2-1	TRBD1	TRBV24-1	CATRSTAGQGDEQFF	TGTGCCACCAGGTCCACAGCGGGACAGGGAGATGAGCAGTTCTTC
few	TRBJ2-7	TRBD2	TRBV18	CASSTSASGAYEQYF	TGTGCCAGCTCAACCTCGGCTAGCGGGGCTTATGAGCAGTACTTC
once	TRBJ1-1	.	TRBV23-1	CASSQEGPEAFF	TGCGCCAGCAGTCAGGAGGGGCCTGAAGCTTTCTTT
once	TRBJ1-2	.	TRBV19	CASWQAPNYGYTF	TGTGCCAGCTGGCAGGCACCTAACTATGGCTACACCTTC
.	TRBJ2-3	.	TRBV21-1	CASSSSGLPTDTQYF	TGTGCCAGCAGCAGTTCGGGACTACCCACAGATACGCAGTATTTT
.	TRBJ2-5	.	TRBV4-1	CASSQESRTTYQETQYF	TGCGCCAGCAGCCAAGAGAGTAGGACAACGTACCAAGAGACCCAGTACTTC
.	TRBJ1-1	.	TRBV5-8	CASSLSPEAFF	TGTGCCAGCAGCTTGAGCCCTGAAGCTTTCTTT
.	TRBJ2-2	TRBD2	TRBV5-1	CASSPGLAGVNTGELFF	TGCGCCAGCAGCCCGGGACTAGCGGGAGTGAACACCGGGGAGCTGTTTTTT
once	TRBJ2-3	.	TRBV6-5	CASMDFGTQYF	TGTGCCAGCATGGACTTTGGTACGCAGTATTTT
many	TRBJ1-2	.	TRBV12-3/TRBV12-4	CASTDSRNGYTF	TGTGCCAGCACTGACTCGCGAAATGGCTACACCTTC
.	TRBJ2-1	TRBD1	TRBV5-1	CASSNDRGQFF	TGCGCCAGCAGCAATGACAGGGGGCAGTTCTTC